Shown below are 7 T cell receptor beta chains from a single sample sequenced in a study of shared clonotypes between healthy human individuals. Some clones are missing from TCRdb's copy, which holds only in-frame ones; the method was immunoSEQ multiplex PCR. The sample carries around 1.1 million clones, 75% to 80% recorded once. The source material was memory CD4+ T cells from PBMCs. Subset here: CD45RA-negative fraction. These receptors all stem from a man aged 18 to 35 in good health. Some clones in this sample may be carry-over from other donors' samples.

The V call is TRBV6-1, the J call TRBJ1-4, with unresolved D. The CDR3 has 11 residues. Between the trimmed V and J ends, which lost 3 bases and 10 bases, there was a span of 6 bases. The germline V gene has CDR1 MNHNS and CDR2 SASEGT. The DNA of the CDR3 is TGTGCCAGCAGTGACAGTGGAAAACTGTTTTTT. Translated, it gives CASSDSGKLFF.

The chain uses TRBV4-1 and TRBJ2-3; 8 bases align to TRBD2. The CDR3 consists of 14 residues. Germline loops: CDR1 MGHRA, CDR2 YSYEKL. Trimming cost V 0 bases and J 5 bases; bases outside gene matches: 1. The CDR3 region has the DNA TGCGCCAGCAGCCAAGATGCGGGGGGAGATACGCAGTATTTT. The encoded protein is CASSQDAGGDTQYF.

The chain joins TRBV10-3 to TRBJ1-2, with 7 bases identical to TRBD1. J was trimmed by 7 bases and V by 5 bases; bases with no gene match: 7. Germline V gene lookup returns CDR1 ENHRY and CDR2 SYGVKD. The CDR3 covers 13 residues. The CDR3 DNA reads TGTGCCATCAGTCTACCGGGACAGCCTGGCTACACCTTC. Protein sequence: CAISLPGQPGYTF.

This clone was counted once. The chain has TRBV5-5 and TRBJ2-7; 8 bases map to TRBD1. V dropped 0 bases and J dropped 3; count of bases not matched to a gene: 5. The CDR3 totals 15 residues. CDR1 is SGHKS, CDR2 YYEKEE, per germline (reference sequence). The DNA of the CDR3 is TGTGCCAGCAGCTTGGCGGACAGGGACCACTACGAGCAGTACTTC. This encodes CASSLADRDHYEQYF.

The V call is TRBV11-3, the J call TRBJ2-1; 7 bases match TRBD2. V trimming: 5 bases; J trimming: 1 base; junction bases outside the gene matches: 8. This CDR3 has 16 residues. Germline CDR1 SGHNT, CDR2 YENEEA. The CDR3 loop reads CASSPRASGSYNEQFF. The CDR3 DNA reads as TGTGCCAGCAGCCCCAGGGCTAGCGGATCCTACAATGAGCAGTTCTTC.

The genes are TRBV11-2 and TRBJ1-1; D not resolved. The germline V gene encodes CDR1 SGHAT and CDR2 FQNNGV. The CDR3 is made up of 13 amino acids. V was shortened by 2 bases and J by 1 base, with 5 bases between the two germline ends. The CDR3 sequence is CASSLTPNTEAFF. CDR3 bases: TGTGCCAGCAGCTTAACCCCGAACACTGAAGCTTTCTTT.

V usage is TRBV28 and J usage is TRBJ2-7; D possibly corresponds to TRBD2 (5 bases). Germline-derived CDR1 and CDR2 are MDHEN and SYDVKM. The CDR3 runs 15 residues. V was pared by 11 bases and J by 1 base, with 21 bases between. CDR3 residues: CAASPPDAGSYEQYF. CDR3 bases: TGTGCCGCATCCCCACCGGACGCGGGTTCCTACGAGCAGTACTTC.